Sequencing of this TCR beta chain was carried out in a study of cytomegalovirus exposure and HLA in healthy donors. Study results and limitations: The authors later found most CMV-associated TCR beta chains appeared HLA-restricted. For TCR beta chains, V- and J-gene trimming was later linked to a missense DCLRE1C variant.

Germline CDR1 and CDR2: MNHNY and SVGAGI (reference sequence). The CDR3 spans 13 residues. V gave up 6 bases and J gave up 5 bases, with 13 bases separating them. Researchers ran the PCR with 60 Vbeta and 13 Jbeta primers. Repertoires were generated with immunoSEQ multiplex PCR, while TCRdb's copy carries only in-frame clones and drops some. The profile covers about 150,000 clones, with 60% to 80% appearing a single time and about 0.66% taken by the ten largest. With respect to this clone: Its cognate antigen is unknown.

Sequenced: PBMCs. The origin of this receptor is a male donor in good health and CMV-seronegative. The gene calls are TRBV6-6 and TRBJ1-2; maybe TRBD1 (6 bases). CDR3 amino acids: CASRLGQRYGYTF. The CDR3 DNA reads TGTGCCAGCAGACTCGGACAGCGATATGGCTACACCTTC.